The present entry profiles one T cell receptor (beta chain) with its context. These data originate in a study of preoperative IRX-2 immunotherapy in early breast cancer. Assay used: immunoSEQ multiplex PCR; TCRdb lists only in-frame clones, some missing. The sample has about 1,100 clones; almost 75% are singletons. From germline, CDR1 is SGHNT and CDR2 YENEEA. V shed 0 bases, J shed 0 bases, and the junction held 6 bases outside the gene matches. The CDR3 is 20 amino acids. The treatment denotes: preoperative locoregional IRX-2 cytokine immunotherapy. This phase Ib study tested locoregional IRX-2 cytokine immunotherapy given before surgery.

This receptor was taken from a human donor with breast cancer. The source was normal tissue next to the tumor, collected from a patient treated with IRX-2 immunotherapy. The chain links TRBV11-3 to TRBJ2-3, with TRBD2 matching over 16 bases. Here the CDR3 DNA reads TGTGCCAGCAGCTTAGATCCGGGACTAGCGGGAGGGGGGAGCACAGATACGCAGTATTTT. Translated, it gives CASSLDPGLAGGGSTDTQYF. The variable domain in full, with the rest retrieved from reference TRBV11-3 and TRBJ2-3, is EAGVVQSPRYKIIEKKQPVAFWCNPISGHNTLYWYLQNLGQGPELLIRYENEEAVDDSQLPKDRFSAERLKGVDSTLKIQPAELGDSAVYLCASSLDPGLAGGGSTDTQYFGPGTRLTVL.